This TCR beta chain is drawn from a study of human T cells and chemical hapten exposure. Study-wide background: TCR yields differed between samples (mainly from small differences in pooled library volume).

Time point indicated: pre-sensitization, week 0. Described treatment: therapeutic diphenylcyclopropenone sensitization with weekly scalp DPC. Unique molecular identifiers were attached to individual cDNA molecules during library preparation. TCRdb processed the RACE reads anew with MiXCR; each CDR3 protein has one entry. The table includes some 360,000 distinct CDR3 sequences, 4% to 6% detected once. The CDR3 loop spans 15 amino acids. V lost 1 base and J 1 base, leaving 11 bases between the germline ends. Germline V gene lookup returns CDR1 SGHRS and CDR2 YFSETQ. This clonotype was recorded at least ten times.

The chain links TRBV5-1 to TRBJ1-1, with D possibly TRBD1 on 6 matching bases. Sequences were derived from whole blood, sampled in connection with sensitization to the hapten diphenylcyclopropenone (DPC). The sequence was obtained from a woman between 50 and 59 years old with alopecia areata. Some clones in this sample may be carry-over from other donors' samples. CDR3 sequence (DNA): TGCGCCAGCAGCTTGTGGGGGGCAGCGAACACTGAAGCTTTCTTT. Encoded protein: CASSLWGAANTEAFF.